A selection of T cell receptor beta chains follows, all from one sample in a study of blood T cell repertoires in COVID-19. The assay was immunoSEQ multiplex PCR, and TCRdb's table has in-frame clones only and misses some. The sample has fewer than 700,000 clones, less than 90% seen once. The sample was peripheral blood. The receptors were sampled from a woman in her fifties or sixties with COVID-19, enrolled during active disease. Each CDR3 is given with its conserved first and last residue. The order of the fields is clone size, D gene, V gene, J gene, CDR3 length, CDR3 protein, CDR3 DNA. A D gene is named only where the DNA matches it firmly. Clone size is shown for a subset of rows, as once, few, many or a class of expanded clone.

abundance: few
d_gene: -
v_gene: TRBV6-5
j_gene: TRBJ1-5
len: 13
CDR3aa: CASRPSGNQPQHF
CDR3nt: TGTGCCAGCAGGCCATCAGGCAATCAGCCCCAGCATTTT

abundance: -
d_gene: -
v_gene: TRBV19
j_gene: TRBJ1-2
len: 11
CDR3aa: CASSKGGGYTF
CDR3nt: TGTGCCAGTAGTAAAGGGGGTGGCTACACCTTC

abundance: -
d_gene: TRBD1
v_gene: TRBV6-5
j_gene: TRBJ2-7
len: 14
CDR3aa: CASRIDRGSHEQYF
CDR3nt: TGTGCCAGCAGGATCGACAGGGGGTCCCACGAGCAGTACTTC

abundance: -
d_gene: TRBD1
v_gene: TRBV28
j_gene: TRBJ2-6
len: 18
CDR3aa: CASRTRGQGRSGANVLTF
CDR3nt: TGTGCCAGCAGAACCCGAGGACAGGGAAGGTCTGGGGCCAACGTCCTGACTTTC

abundance: -
d_gene: -
v_gene: TRBV30
j_gene: TRBJ1-1
len: 13
CDR3aa: CAWSLQGNTEAFF
CDR3nt: TGTGCCTGGAGCCTACAGGGGAACACTGAAGCTTTCTTT

abundance: -
d_gene: -
v_gene: TRBV3-1/TRBV3-2
j_gene: TRBJ1-2
len: 15
CDR3aa: CASSQIPAGNYGYTF
CDR3nt: TGTGCCAGCAGCCAAATACCGGCAGGCAACTATGGCTACACCTTC

abundance: -
d_gene: -
v_gene: TRBV3-1/TRBV3-2
j_gene: TRBJ2-5
len: 14
CDR3aa: CASSESGPQETQYF
CDR3nt: TGTGCCAGCAGCGAGTCAGGGCCCCAAGAGACCCAGTACTTC

abundance: -
d_gene: -
v_gene: TRBV24-1
j_gene: TRBJ2-3
len: 14
CDR3aa: CATSGDSARPMQYF
CDR3nt: TGTGCCACCAGTGGGGACTCCGCCCGACCGATGCAGTATTTT

abundance: -
d_gene: -
v_gene: TRBV24-1
j_gene: TRBJ2-7
len: 13
CDR3aa: CATSVYILYEQYF
CDR3nt: TGTGCCACCAGTGTGTACATCCTCTACGAGCAGTACTTC

abundance: -
d_gene: TRBD1
v_gene: TRBV28
j_gene: TRBJ1-2
len: 17
CDR3aa: CASKRKISRGTWYGYTF
CDR3nt: TGTGCCAGCAAGAGGAAAATAAGCAGGGGGACTTGGTATGGCTACACCTTC

abundance: -
d_gene: -
v_gene: TRBV30
j_gene: TRBJ2-7
len: 12
CDR3aa: CAWSVGGYEQYF
CDR3nt: TGTGCCTGGAGTGTAGGCGGATACGAGCAGTACTTC

abundance: -
d_gene: -
v_gene: TRBV6-5
j_gene: TRBJ1-4
len: 13
CDR3aa: CASSPDFNEKLFF
CDR3nt: TGTGCCAGCAGTCCTGACTTTAATGAAAAACTGTTTTTT

abundance: -
d_gene: -
v_gene: TRBV15
j_gene: TRBJ2-7
len: 17
CDR3aa: CATSTLGSTMAINEQYF
CDR3nt: TGTGCCACCAGCACCCTCGGGTCTACAATGGCCATCAACGAGCAGTACTTC

abundance: -
d_gene: -
v_gene: TRBV11-2
j_gene: TRBJ2-7
len: 11
CDR3aa: CATSAGYEQYF
CDR3nt: TGTGCCACGTCGGCGGGCTACGAGCAGTACTTC

abundance: -
d_gene: TRBD1
v_gene: TRBV7-2
j_gene: TRBJ1-6
len: 14
CDR3aa: CASSFDRDNSPLHF
CDR3nt: TGTGCCAGCAGCTTTGACAGGGATAATTCACCCCTCCACTTT

abundance: -
d_gene: TRBD1
v_gene: TRBV18
j_gene: TRBJ1-6
len: 15
CDR3aa: CASSPGQGWNSPLHF
CDR3nt: TGTGCCAGCTCACCGGGACAGGGCTGGAATTCACCCCTCCACTTT

abundance: -
d_gene: TRBD1
v_gene: TRBV2
j_gene: TRBJ1-5
len: 15
CDR3aa: CASSEERGRGQPQHF
CDR3nt: TGTGCCAGCAGTGAAGAAAGGGGGCGAGGACAGCCCCAGCATTTT

abundance: -
d_gene: -
v_gene: TRBV5-6
j_gene: TRBJ1-2
len: 14
CDR3aa: CASSLGQSNYGYTF
CDR3nt: TGTGCCAGCAGCCTCGGACAGTCTAACTATGGCTACACCTTC

abundance: -
d_gene: -
v_gene: TRBV14
j_gene: TRBJ1-1
len: 14
CDR3aa: CASSQDIEPTEAFF
CDR3nt: TGTGCCAGCAGCCAAGATATAGAGCCGACTGAAGCTTTCTTT

abundance: -
d_gene: TRBD1
v_gene: TRBV5-1
j_gene: TRBJ1-5
len: 13
CDR3aa: CASRLDRGQPQHF
CDR3nt: TGCGCCAGCAGGTTAGACAGGGGTCAGCCCCAGCATTTT

abundance: -
d_gene: TRBD1
v_gene: TRBV27
j_gene: TRBJ1-4
len: 15
CDR3aa: CASSYRGQGNEKLFF
CDR3nt: TGTGCCAGCAGTTATCGAGGACAGGGTAATGAAAAACTGTTTTTT

abundance: -
d_gene: -
v_gene: TRBV3-1/TRBV3-2
j_gene: TRBJ1-2
len: 12
CDR3aa: CASSQTNGGYTF
CDR3nt: TGTGCCAGCAGCCAGACTAATGGGGGCTACACCTTC

abundance: -
d_gene: -
v_gene: TRBV25-1
j_gene: TRBJ1-1
len: 14
CDR3aa: CASTRIRGITEAFF
CDR3nt: TGTGCCAGCACCCGAATCCGGGGGATCACTGAAGCTTTCTTT

abundance: once
d_gene: TRBD1
v_gene: TRBV18
j_gene: TRBJ1-1
len: 15
CDR3aa: CASSQTGQGVTEAFF
CDR3nt: TGTGCCAGCTCACAGACGGGACAGGGGGTCACTGAAGCTTTCTTT

abundance: -
d_gene: -
v_gene: TRBV28
j_gene: TRBJ1-2
len: 12
CDR3aa: CASTEGLYGYTF
CDR3nt: TGTGCCAGCACGGAGGGCCTCTATGGCTACACCTTC

abundance: -
d_gene: -
v_gene: TRBV5-1
j_gene: TRBJ2-7
len: 15
CDR3aa: CASSLNGGLPYEQYF
CDR3nt: TGCGCCAGCAGCTTGAACGGGGGGCTCCCCTACGAGCAGTACTTC

abundance: -
d_gene: -
v_gene: TRBV4-1
j_gene: TRBJ2-3
len: 14
CDR3aa: CASSQILGRDTQYF
CDR3nt: TGCGCCAGCAGCCAAATACTAGGCAGGGATACGCAGTATTTT

abundance: -
d_gene: -
v_gene: TRBV9
j_gene: TRBJ1-1
len: 12
CDR3aa: CASSVGAREAFF
CDR3nt: TGTGCCAGCAGCGTAGGGGCGAGGGAGGCTTTCTTT

abundance: -
d_gene: TRBD1
v_gene: TRBV15
j_gene: TRBJ1-6
len: 17
CDR3aa: CATSRGTGADYNSPLHF
CDR3nt: TGTGCCACCAGCAGGGGAACAGGGGCCGACTATAATTCACCCCTCCACTTT

abundance: -
d_gene: -
v_gene: TRBV6-5
j_gene: TRBJ2-1
len: 15
CDR3aa: CASCARGSSYNEQFF
CDR3nt: TGTGCCAGCTGCGCGCGGGGAAGCTCCTACAATGAGCAGTTCTTC

abundance: -
d_gene: -
v_gene: TRBV19
j_gene: TRBJ1-3
len: 15
CDR3aa: CASSDSGVSGNTIYF
CDR3nt: TGTGCCAGTAGTGACTCAGGGGTCTCTGGAAACACCATATATTTT

abundance: -
d_gene: TRBD1
v_gene: TRBV5-6
j_gene: TRBJ2-7
len: 14
CDR3aa: CASSFGTGTYEQYF
CDR3nt: TGTGCCAGCAGCTTCGGGACAGGTACTTACGAGCAGTACTTC

abundance: -
d_gene: -
v_gene: TRBV30
j_gene: TRBJ1-2
len: 14
CDR3aa: CAWRRGTGDYGYTF
CDR3nt: TGTGCCTGGAGGCGGGGGACGGGGGACTATGGCTACACCTTC

abundance: few
d_gene: -
v_gene: TRBV7-9
j_gene: TRBJ1-5
len: 14
CDR3aa: CASSFSGGNQPQHF
CDR3nt: TGTGCCAGCAGCTTCTCAGGGGGCAATCAGCCCCAGCATTTT

abundance: -
d_gene: TRBD1
v_gene: TRBV9
j_gene: TRBJ2-1
len: 14
CDR3aa: CASSVPLQGGEQFF
CDR3nt: TGTGCCAGCAGCGTACCCCTACAGGGGGGTGAGCAGTTCTTC

abundance: -
d_gene: TRBD1
v_gene: TRBV18
j_gene: TRBJ1-1
len: 16
CDR3aa: CASSPVTGGPQLGAFF
CDR3nt: TGTGCCAGCTCACCCGTTACAGGGGGGCCCCAATTGGGAGCTTTCTTT

abundance: once
d_gene: -
v_gene: TRBV29-1
j_gene: TRBJ2-3
len: 13
CDR3aa: CSVGRGSGDTQYF
CDR3nt: TGCAGCGTTGGAAGGGGCTCGGGAGATACGCAGTATTTT

abundance: once
d_gene: -
v_gene: TRBV3-1/TRBV3-2
j_gene: TRBJ1-5
len: 15
CDR3aa: CASSQGLGSFQPQHF
CDR3nt: TGTGCCAGCAGCCAAGGCTTAGGGAGCTTTCAGCCCCAGCATTTT